This T cell receptor beta chain was retrieved from a study of Ad26.COV2.S vaccination and SARS-CoV-2 variants. Study-level background: The COV1001 Ad26.COV2.S trial arm included the donor.

TCRdb's copy holds only in-frame clones and misses some; the assay was immunoSEQ multiplex PCR. The data contain around 450,000 clones, roughly 89% of them seen just once; the ten biggest clones take up about 2.5%. Treatment described: over 15 received Ad26.COV2.S at low or high dose, single or two shots; about five received placebo; per-sample allocation not given. The study sampled participants on day 63 after the first vaccine or placebo injection. This CDR3 has 12 amino acids. The germline V gene has CDR1 SGHTA and CDR2 FQGNSA. V was cut by 5 bases and J by 16 bases, with 15 bases left in between. Findings of the study overall: The placebo group had lower spike-specific TCR breadth than the vaccine recipients did. From the TCR breadth and depth analyses, total T cell responses may have been underestimated.

Details on this clone: Its specificity is unknown.

The sample in question was peripheral blood, obtained in a trial of Ad26.COV2.S vaccine versus placebo. The rearrangement joins TRBV7-2 to TRBJ1-6; D ambiguous. This clonotype was obtained from a person aged 18-65 years who received the Ad26.COV2.S COVID-19 vaccine or a placebo. CDR3 sequence: CASSPNGRSLHF. DNA of the CDR3: TGTGCCAGCAGCCCCAACGGGAGAAGTCTCCACTTT.